This TCR beta chain was obtained from a study of T cells in Graves' hyperthyroidism and ophthalmopathy (dated by TCRdb to about 2019). For context, the study as a whole: Peripheral blood was sampled at the time of initial diagnosis, prior to any treatment. A discovery cohort of about 100 patients, about 40 with Graves' ophthalmopathy and about 58 with stable Graves' hyperthyroidism, was used to find distinguishing TCR V-J signatures. Prospective prediction of ophthalmopathy was tested in an independent validation cohort consisting of 18 to 20 hyperthyroidism patients and more than 15 patients who later progressed to ophthalmopathy. The approximately 100 discovery patients were randomly split 7:3 into training and test sets. In over five Graves' hyperthyroidism patients, the study also compared T-cell repertoires from thyroid tissue with T-cell repertoires from blood. After sampling, hyperthyroidism patients received methimazole starting at 30 mg daily, and ophthalmopathy patients received high-dose intravenous methylprednisolone. The paper reports TCR Vbeta CDR3 sequencing of more than 120 peripheral blood samples: approximately 41 ophthalmopathy, approximately 74 hyperthyroidism and around 17 progressor patients. Study-wide conclusions, independent of this receptor: No statistical method was used to fix the sample size in advance, and group allocation was not hidden from the investigators. Most expanded thyroid clonotypes (frequency above 0.001) were also found in blood, which suggests that blood repertoires may mirror thyroid immune responses. A model built on a 13 V-J signature distinguished ophthalmopathy from stable hyperthyroidism, reaching approximately 89% sensitivity and around 81% specificity in cross-validation and 80%/75% in testing. In validation, the model predicted progression to ophthalmopathy with 60% to 71% sensitivity and roughly 75% specificity, a median of 6.5 months before onset.

This clonotype showed up many times. This receptor's antigen is unknown. Per-nucleotide qualities are absent, and no much larger clonotype sits a single base away. For CDR1 and CDR2, the germline V gene (reference sequence) lists GTSNPN and SVGIG. Between the V and J ends, shortened by 8 bases and 7 bases respectively, the junction contains 8 bases. From its cysteine to its phenylalanine, the CDR3 spans 9 amino acids. Here the CDR3 DNA is all that survives: 27 bases in frame from base 1. TCR beta CDR3 regions were amplified from RNA transcripts. The TCR CDR3 was subjected to a first round of RT-PCR using the HTBI primer set and the Qiagen OneStep RT-PCR kit. The libraries were constructed in a second round of multiplex PCR and then size-selected and purified. Libraries were sequenced paired-end with 100 bp reads on an Illumina HiSeq2000. The authors' pipeline ran thus. SOAPnuke was used to process the raw data, with reads discarded if the reads contained adapters or uncalled bases, had a mean Phred below 15, or lacked an exact constant-primer or identifier match. High-quality paired reads were merged with COPE v1.2.5, and unique nucleotide sequences were defined as clonotypes. MiTCR v1.1 was used to align clonotypes to the IMGT TRBV, TRBD and TRBJ reference segments. The analysis was restricted to V-J combinations with a frequency above 0.0001, which together covered about 99% of the repertoires. A TCS score was defined as the ratio between F50 (clonal expansion) and ExV (chaos), using BLOSUM62-based TCRdist between CDR3 peptides within each V-J. Welch's t-statistics and random forest reduced several hundred V-J features to under 15, which were used in a naive Bayes classifier (R e1071). Using fastp trimming at Q25 and MiXCR clonotype assembly, TCRdb reanalyzed the public sequencing data and kept in-frame beta chains. Each entry is one CDR3 protein sequence, shown with its most common DNA and genes. TCRdb, not the authors, supplied the V and J calls. The sample data list 280,000 or so distinct CDR3 sequences, and approximately 26% of these were observed just once. Together, the top ten hold approximately 25% of the sample.

Hyperthyroidism patients were newly diagnosed, with disease duration under 2 months, and aged 18 to 65 years. Patients with uncontrolled infections, other autoimmune diseases, pregnancy or lactation were excluded. Diagnoses were established on the basis of clinical symptoms, serum thyroxine and TRAb, thyroid ultrasound, and orbital computed tomography. Blood from progressor patients was drawn when they were first diagnosed with hyperthyroidism, before any ophthalmopathy symptoms appeared. Ficoll-Paque density gradient centrifugation was used to isolate PBMCs from about 10 ml of fresh peripheral blood. Progressor patients were defined as those initially diagnosed with Graves' hyperthyroidism in whom ophthalmopathy developed during follow-up. Total RNA was extracted with Trizol reagent, and quality was checked on an Agilent 2100 Bioanalyzer.

The specimen sequenced was blood. The sequence came from a man aged 40-55 years with Graves' hyperthyroidism that later progressed to Graves' ophthalmopathy. The rearranged segments are TRBV30 and TRBJ1-1; the D gene is perhaps TRBD1, from 5 matching bases. The nucleotide sequence reads as follows: TGTGCCCAAACAGGTGAAGCTTTCTTT. The resulting protein is CAQTGEAFF. When the CDR3 is completed using the reference TRBV30 and TRBJ1-1 genes on either side, the full variable domain is SQTIHQWPATLVQPVGSPLSLECTVEGTSNPNLYWYRQAAGRGLQLLFYSVGIGQISSEVPQNLSASRPQDRQFILSSKKLLLSDSGFYLCAQTGEAFFGQGTRLTVV.